A selection of T cell receptor beta chains follows, all from one sample in a study of blood T cell repertoires in COVID-19. TCRdb keeps only in-frame clones here, not all; method: immunoSEQ multiplex PCR. Among a few hundred thousand clones listed, approximately 90% were seen once. Sequencing input: peripheral blood. The receptors derive from a woman aged 25 to 39 with COVID-19, enrolled during active disease. Each CDR3 is given with its conserved first and last residue. Fields, in order: V gene, clone size, D gene, J gene, CDR3 DNA, CDR3 protein. D genes are given only for firm matches. Size is omitted from some rows. Given values are once, few, many or a class for expanded clones.

v_gene: TRBV11-3
abundance: NA
d_gene: NA
j_gene: TRBJ1-3
CDR3nt: TGTGCCAGCAGCTTGCACAGCTCTGGAAACACCATATATTTT
CDR3aa: CASSLHSSGNTIYF

v_gene: TRBV7-9
abundance: NA
d_gene: TRBD2
j_gene: TRBJ2-5
CDR3nt: TGTGCCAGCCTTCTGGGCGGGGGGGCCATGGAGACCCAGTACTTC
CDR3aa: CASLLGGGAMETQYF

v_gene: TRBV6-2/TRBV6-3
abundance: few
d_gene: TRBD2
j_gene: TRBJ2-1
CDR3nt: TGTGCCAGCAGTTATAAGCGGGGGGGTACTGAGCAGTTCTTC
CDR3aa: CASSYKRGGTEQFF

v_gene: TRBV5-1
abundance: NA
d_gene: TRBD1
j_gene: TRBJ2-1
CDR3nt: TGCGCCAGCAGCTTGGAAGTTCAGGGGGAGCTCTACAATGAGCAGTTCTTC
CDR3aa: CASSLEVQGELYNEQFF

v_gene: TRBV4-1
abundance: NA
d_gene: NA
j_gene: TRBJ2-6
CDR3nt: TGCGCCAGCAGCCAACAGTCTGGGGCCAACGTCCTGACTTTC
CDR3aa: CASSQQSGANVLTF

v_gene: TRBV7-2
abundance: once
d_gene: NA
j_gene: TRBJ2-1
CDR3nt: TGTGCCAGCAGCCCGCTAATACTCGTCAATGAGCAGTTCTTC
CDR3aa: CASSPLILVNEQFF

v_gene: TRBV12-5
abundance: many
d_gene: TRBD2
j_gene: TRBJ2-3
CDR3nt: TGTGCTAGTGCCATGAGCGGGGGGAGCACAGATACGCAGTATTTT
CDR3aa: CASAMSGGSTDTQYF

v_gene: TRBV30
abundance: NA
d_gene: TRBD1
j_gene: TRBJ1-1
CDR3nt: TGTGCCTGGAGCCACGGGACAGGGTTGAACACTGAAGCTTTCTTT
CDR3aa: CAWSHGTGLNTEAFF

v_gene: TRBV5-1
abundance: NA
d_gene: NA
j_gene: TRBJ1-1
CDR3nt: TGCGCCAGCAGCTTGCCCGGGACAACCGCTTTCTTT
CDR3aa: CASSLPGTTAFF

v_gene: TRBV5-1
abundance: NA
d_gene: NA
j_gene: TRBJ1-6
CDR3nt: TGCGCCAGCAGCCCGGACAGCTCCTATAATTCACCCCTCCACTTT
CDR3aa: CASSPDSSYNSPLHF

v_gene: TRBV12-3/TRBV12-4
abundance: NA
d_gene: NA
j_gene: TRBJ1-1
CDR3nt: TGTGCCAGCAGTCCCAGGACAGTTCACGAAGCTTTCTTT
CDR3aa: CASSPRTVHEAFF

v_gene: TRBV19
abundance: NA
d_gene: TRBD1
j_gene: TRBJ1-3
CDR3nt: TGTGCCAGTAGAGAACAGGGGGCATCTGGAAACACCATATATTTT
CDR3aa: CASREQGASGNTIYF

v_gene: TRBV3-1/TRBV3-2
abundance: NA
d_gene: NA
j_gene: TRBJ1-5
CDR3nt: TGTGCCAGCAGCCCCAGGGGCTCATCGCCCCAGCATTTT
CDR3aa: CASSPRGSSPQHF

v_gene: TRBV9
abundance: NA
d_gene: NA
j_gene: TRBJ2-7
CDR3nt: TGTGCCAGCAGTCGGACAACCTCCTACGAGCAGTACTTC
CDR3aa: CASSRTTSYEQYF

v_gene: TRBV6-5
abundance: NA
d_gene: NA
j_gene: TRBJ2-2
CDR3nt: TGTGCCAGCAGTTACTCGGCGACTACCTTCACCGGGGAGCTGTTTTTT
CDR3aa: CASSYSATTFTGELFF

v_gene: TRBV4-2
abundance: NA
d_gene: NA
j_gene: TRBJ1-5
CDR3nt: TGTGCCAGCAGCCAAGTAGGAGAGGGCAATCAGCCCCAGCATTTT
CDR3aa: CASSQVGEGNQPQHF

v_gene: TRBV12-3/TRBV12-4
abundance: NA
d_gene: NA
j_gene: TRBJ1-3
CDR3nt: TGTGCCAGCAAGAGTGGAAACACCATATATTTT
CDR3aa: CASKSGNTIYF

v_gene: TRBV9
abundance: NA
d_gene: TRBD2
j_gene: TRBJ2-5
CDR3nt: TGTGCCAGCAGCAACTCCCCGGGGAGGGAACGAGAGACCCAGTACTTC
CDR3aa: CASSNSPGRERETQYF

v_gene: TRBV4-1
abundance: NA
d_gene: NA
j_gene: TRBJ1-1
CDR3nt: TGCGCCAGCAGCCAAGTAGTTTTGAACACTGAAGCTTTCTTT
CDR3aa: CASSQVVLNTEAFF

v_gene: TRBV6-5
abundance: NA
d_gene: TRBD1
j_gene: TRBJ1-5
CDR3nt: TGTGCCAGCAGTCCGGGACAGGGGCGCAATCAGCCCCAGCATTTT
CDR3aa: CASSPGQGRNQPQHF

v_gene: TRBV18
abundance: NA
d_gene: NA
j_gene: TRBJ2-2
CDR3nt: TGTGCCAGCTCACCACAACGCAGACTAAGTAGCGGGGAGCTGTTTTTT
CDR3aa: CASSPQRRLSSGELFF

v_gene: TRBV3-1/TRBV3-2
abundance: NA
d_gene: NA
j_gene: TRBJ2-5
CDR3nt: TGTGCCAGCAGCCAGCTACGCGGGGCATCGGAGACCCAGTACTTC
CDR3aa: CASSQLRGASETQYF

v_gene: TRBV9
abundance: NA
d_gene: TRBD1
j_gene: TRBJ1-6
CDR3nt: TGTGCCAGCAGCGCCGGAGGTAACAGGGGTCATTCACCCCTCCACTTT
CDR3aa: CASSAGGNRGHSPLHF

v_gene: TRBV2
abundance: NA
d_gene: NA
j_gene: TRBJ1-5
CDR3nt: TGTGCCAGCACTGGGCAGGGAAGTTACCAGCCCCAGCATTTT
CDR3aa: CASTGQGSYQPQHF

v_gene: TRBV7-8
abundance: few
d_gene: TRBD1
j_gene: TRBJ1-6
CDR3nt: TGTGCCAGCAGCCCCCAGAGGGTCGGACAGGGCTATAATTCACCCCTCCACTTT
CDR3aa: CASSPQRVGQGYNSPLHF

v_gene: TRBV7-9
abundance: few
d_gene: NA
j_gene: TRBJ1-1
CDR3nt: TGTGCCAGCCTTCCGACGGGACACTCGAACACTGAAGCTTTCTTT
CDR3aa: CASLPTGHSNTEAFF

v_gene: TRBV27
abundance: NA
d_gene: TRBD1
j_gene: TRBJ1-1
CDR3nt: TGTGCCAGCCGTTACACGGGACAGATGAACACTGAAGCTTTCTTT
CDR3aa: CASRYTGQMNTEAFF

v_gene: TRBV7-2
abundance: NA
d_gene: NA
j_gene: TRBJ1-2
CDR3nt: TGTGCCAGCAGCTTAGGGGGCCCAAACTATGGCTACACCTTC
CDR3aa: CASSLGGPNYGYTF

v_gene: TRBV2
abundance: NA
d_gene: NA
j_gene: TRBJ1-5
CDR3nt: TGTGCCAGCAGTGCCCAGAATCAGCCCCAGCATTTT
CDR3aa: CASSAQNQPQHF

v_gene: TRBV15
abundance: NA
d_gene: NA
j_gene: TRBJ1-4
CDR3nt: TGTGCCACCAGCGGCGGGAGGGGCGCGGCTAATGAAAAACTGTTTTTT
CDR3aa: CATSGGRGAANEKLFF

v_gene: TRBV19
abundance: NA
d_gene: NA
j_gene: TRBJ1-6
CDR3nt: TGTGCCAGTAGTATCGGCCAGGGGAGATCACCCCTCCACTTT
CDR3aa: CASSIGQGRSPLHF

v_gene: TRBV6-5
abundance: NA
d_gene: TRBD1
j_gene: TRBJ1-1
CDR3nt: TGTGCCAGCAGTCACAGACAGGGGGGAGCTTTCTTT
CDR3aa: CASSHRQGGAFF

v_gene: TRBV23-1
abundance: few
d_gene: TRBD1
j_gene: TRBJ1-5
CDR3nt: TGCGCCAGCAGCACCGCAGACAGGGAACGGGAACAGCCCCAGCATTTT
CDR3aa: CASSTADREREQPQHF

v_gene: TRBV7-9
abundance: NA
d_gene: NA
j_gene: TRBJ1-1
CDR3nt: TGTGCCAGCAGCCGCCTCTCTTGGCAATCCGAAGCTTTCTTT
CDR3aa: CASSRLSWQSEAFF

v_gene: TRBV9
abundance: NA
d_gene: TRBD2
j_gene: TRBJ2-1
CDR3nt: TGTGCCAGCAGCGTAGCGGGAGGAGCGGGGGGGAGAGGTGAGCAGTTCTTC
CDR3aa: CASSVAGGAGGRGEQFF

v_gene: TRBV4-1
abundance: NA
d_gene: TRBD1
j_gene: TRBJ1-5
CDR3nt: TGCGCCAGCAGCCCGGGACAGGCGAGGGGCAATCAGCCCCAGCATTTT
CDR3aa: CASSPGQARGNQPQHF

v_gene: TRBV28
abundance: few
d_gene: NA
j_gene: TRBJ1-2
CDR3nt: TGTGCCAGCAGGGAGACTCCACTCTATGGCTACACCTTC
CDR3aa: CASRETPLYGYTF

v_gene: TRBV19
abundance: NA
d_gene: NA
j_gene: TRBJ1-5
CDR3nt: TGTGCCAGTAGGGACACGGAAGGGGGATTTTGGAATCAGCCCCAGCATTTT
CDR3aa: CASRDTEGGFWNQPQHF

v_gene: TRBV5-1
abundance: NA
d_gene: NA
j_gene: TRBJ1-1
CDR3nt: TGCGCCAGCAGCGCCGGACTTCTGAACACTGAAGCTTTCTTT
CDR3aa: CASSAGLLNTEAFF

v_gene: TRBV7-8
abundance: few
d_gene: NA
j_gene: TRBJ1-6
CDR3nt: TGTGCCAGCAGCGCAGGGTTTTTGTATTCACCCCTCCACTTT
CDR3aa: CASSAGFLYSPLHF

v_gene: TRBV7-3
abundance: NA
d_gene: NA
j_gene: TRBJ1-1
CDR3nt: TGTGCCAGCAGATTACCGGGTAGCGCGGGGCAGCTGATCCTTACCACTGAAGCTTTCTTT
CDR3aa: CASRLPGSAGQLILTTEAFF

v_gene: TRBV7-8
abundance: NA
d_gene: NA
j_gene: TRBJ1-1
CDR3nt: TGTGCCAGCAGCTTAGGCAGAGTAGCTATGAACACTGAAGCTTTCTTT
CDR3aa: CASSLGRVAMNTEAFF

v_gene: TRBV28
abundance: NA
d_gene: TRBD1
j_gene: TRBJ1-2
CDR3nt: TGTGCCAGCAGTTTGGAGGTCAGGGGGCATGGCTACACCTTC
CDR3aa: CASSLEVRGHGYTF

v_gene: TRBV7-9
abundance: NA
d_gene: TRBD1
j_gene: TRBJ1-5
CDR3nt: TGTGCCAGCAGTGGACAGGGGGATGATCAGCCCCAGCATTTT
CDR3aa: CASSGQGDDQPQHF

v_gene: TRBV19
abundance: NA
d_gene: NA
j_gene: TRBJ1-3
CDR3nt: TGTGCCAGTAGCGTCACTAGCTCTGGAAACACCATATATTTT
CDR3aa: CASSVTSSGNTIYF

v_gene: TRBV14
abundance: NA
d_gene: NA
j_gene: TRBJ1-2
CDR3nt: TGTGCCAGCAGCCCGGTGCCGGGGGTAGGTGGCTACACCTTC
CDR3aa: CASSPVPGVGGYTF

v_gene: TRBV6-6
abundance: NA
d_gene: TRBD1
j_gene: TRBJ1-6
CDR3nt: TGTGCCAGCTCTCGTGACAGGGGTAATTCACCCCTCCACTTT
CDR3aa: CASSRDRGNSPLHF

v_gene: TRBV3-1/TRBV3-2
abundance: NA
d_gene: NA
j_gene: TRBJ1-2
CDR3nt: TGTGCCAGCAGCCAAGATGAAGCGGGGGACGGCTATGGCTACACCTTC
CDR3aa: CASSQDEAGDGYGYTF

v_gene: TRBV19
abundance: NA
d_gene: NA
j_gene: TRBJ1-1
CDR3nt: TGTGCCAGTAGTACAGGGGAGAACACTGAAGCTTTCTTT
CDR3aa: CASSTGENTEAFF

v_gene: TRBV3-1/TRBV3-2
abundance: once
d_gene: NA
j_gene: TRBJ2-4
CDR3nt: TGTGCCAGCAGCCAAGGTTGGGGCCCGAGAGACATTCAGTACTTC
CDR3aa: CASSQGWGPRDIQYF

v_gene: TRBV7-9
abundance: NA
d_gene: TRBD1
j_gene: TRBJ2-7
CDR3nt: TGTGCCAGCAGCTGGAGACAGGGGGCCGAGCAGTACTTC
CDR3aa: CASSWRQGAEQYF

v_gene: TRBV28
abundance: NA
d_gene: TRBD1
j_gene: TRBJ1-5
CDR3nt: TGTGCCAGCAGTCGGGACAGGGGGGGGGATCAGCCCCAGCATTTT
CDR3aa: CASSRDRGGDQPQHF

v_gene: TRBV5-4
abundance: NA
d_gene: NA
j_gene: TRBJ1-1
CDR3nt: TGTGCCAGCAGCTTGACCCGGGACAATGAAGCTTTCTTT
CDR3aa: CASSLTRDNEAFF

v_gene: TRBV7-9
abundance: few
d_gene: TRBD1
j_gene: TRBJ1-2
CDR3nt: TGTGCCAGCAGCCCCTCCGGGACAGGAGATTATAACTATGGCTACACCTTC
CDR3aa: CASSPSGTGDYNYGYTF